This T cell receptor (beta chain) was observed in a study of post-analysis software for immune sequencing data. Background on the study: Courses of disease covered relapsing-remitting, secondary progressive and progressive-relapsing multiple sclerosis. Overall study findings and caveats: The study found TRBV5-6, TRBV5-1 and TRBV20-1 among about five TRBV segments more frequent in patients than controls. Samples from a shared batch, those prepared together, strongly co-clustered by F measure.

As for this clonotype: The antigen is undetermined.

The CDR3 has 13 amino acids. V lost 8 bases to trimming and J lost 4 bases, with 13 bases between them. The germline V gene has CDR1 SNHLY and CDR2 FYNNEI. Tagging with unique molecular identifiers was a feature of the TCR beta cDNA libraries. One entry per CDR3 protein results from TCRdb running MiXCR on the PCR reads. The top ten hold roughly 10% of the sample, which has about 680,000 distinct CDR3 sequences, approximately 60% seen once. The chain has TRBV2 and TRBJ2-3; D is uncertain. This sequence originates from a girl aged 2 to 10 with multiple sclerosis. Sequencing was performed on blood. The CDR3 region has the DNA TGTGCCAGCGGGCTCTACCAGGCAGATACGCAGTATTTT. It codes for CASGLYQADTQYF.